This T cell receptor (gamma chain) came from a study of gamma-delta T cells after stem cell transplantation. TCRdb re-processed the RT-PCR reads via CATT. Among some 5,000 gamma-chain clones listed, more than 15% were seen once. Details on this clone: Germline and junction disagree at one end, which may indicate a read error.

The CDR3 has 14 residues. The V gene's germline CDR1 is VINAFY and CDR2 YDVSNSKD. This receptor was taken from a human donor. It is not recorded whose cells these are; they may come from a transplant donor. Sequenced: gamma-delta T cells. The chain employs TRGV5 and TRGJ1 or TRGJ2. Here the CDR3 DNA reads TGTGCTACCTGGGACAGGCAGAATTATTATAAGAAACTCTTT. It yields the protein CATWDRQNYYKKLF.